The following is a T cell receptor beta chain sequence with its context. The antigen is not known. TCRdb re-derived calls from the 5' RACE reads in MiXCR, one entry per CDR3 protein. The sample consists of 6,500 to 9,000 distinct CDR3 sequences, 65% to 70% of them appearing once. Broader study findings: In terms of TCR gene usage, tumor memory CD4+ T cells clustered together with blood and lymph node memory CD4+ cells, as well as with lymph node naive CD4+ cells. Greatest tumor Treg TCR overlap was with tumor naive CD4+ cells.

The CDR3 consists of 15 residues. Germline V lookup: CDR1 MGHRA, CDR2 YSYEKL. Trimming took 5 bases from V and 4 from J; bases not matched to a gene: 11. The source of this sequence is a female donor with breast cancer. What was sequenced was tumor-infiltrating naive CD4+ T cells sorted from the breast tumor. The subset denotes: naive CD4+ T cells, CD4+CD45RA+CD25-. The V call is TRBV4-1, the J call TRBJ2-7, with 7 bases fitting TRBD2. The CDR3 sequence: CASSFPGLTTYEQYF. The DNA of the CDR3 is TGCGCCAGCAGCTTCCCGGGACTAACGACGTACGAGCAGTACTTC.